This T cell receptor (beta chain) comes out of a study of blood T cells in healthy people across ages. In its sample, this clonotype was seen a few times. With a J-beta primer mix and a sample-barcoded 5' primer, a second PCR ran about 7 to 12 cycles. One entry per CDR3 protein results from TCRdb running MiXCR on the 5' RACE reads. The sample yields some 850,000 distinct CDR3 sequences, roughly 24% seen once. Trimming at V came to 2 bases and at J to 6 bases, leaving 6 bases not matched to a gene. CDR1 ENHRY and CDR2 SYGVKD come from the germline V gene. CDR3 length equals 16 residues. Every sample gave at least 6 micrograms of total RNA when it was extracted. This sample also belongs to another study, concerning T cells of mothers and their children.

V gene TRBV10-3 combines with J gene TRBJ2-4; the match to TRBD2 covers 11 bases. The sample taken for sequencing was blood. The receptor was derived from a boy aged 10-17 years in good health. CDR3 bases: TGTGCCATCAGTGAGCGACTAGCGGGGTGGCGAAACATTCAGTACTTC. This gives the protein CAISERLAGWRNIQYF.